Listed here are 5 T cell receptor beta chains from one sample, sequenced in a study of read filtering for tumor transcriptome and immune sequencing. This library used 300 to 500 ng RNA and molecular barcoded adaptors spanning alpha/delta and beta/gamma chains. TCRdb processed the reads anew with MiXCR; each CDR3 protein has one entry. The table has over 45,000 distinct CDR3 sequences, 20% to 25% seen once. Sequenced: a population of CD138-negative cells sorted from bone marrow. These receptors originate from a donor aged 40 or over with multiple myeloma.

Worth noting for this clonotype: Being one base from a much bigger clone, this may be a read error. This chain uses TRBV4-2 with TRBJ1-4; D remains unclear. The germline CDR1 and CDR2 sequences are LGHNA and YNFKEQ. This CDR3 spans 15 amino acids. Trimming shortened V by 0 bases and J by 3 bases, and 8 bases separated the two germline ends. CDR3 sequence reads: CASSQDPSPNEKLFF. CDR3 DNA sequence: TGTGCCAGCAGCCAAGACCCGTCCCCTAATGAAAAACTGTTTTTT.

This clonotype was observed at least ten times. The chain employs TRBV6-5 and TRBJ1-4, with unresolved D. With 6 bases removed from V and 6 bases from J, the gap between germline ends came to 20 bases. CDR1 is MNHEY, CDR2 SVGAGI, per germline. This CDR3 spans 16 amino acids. The DNA of the CDR3 is TGTGCCAGCAGGCGTAGGACGCGGATGAGGGATGAAAAACTGTTTTTT. Translated, it gives CASRRRTRMRDEKLFF.

This clonotype was seen at least ten times. V is TRBV29-1 and J is TRBJ1-1; no clear D gene. The CDR3 extends over 12 amino acids. Per the germline V gene, CDR1 is SQVTM and CDR2 is ANQGSEA. Trimming removed 6 bases from V and 1 base from J, with 9 bases in between. CDR3 DNA: TGCAGCGTCATGACGGGGAACACTGAAGCTTTCTTT. It encodes CSVMTGNTEAFF. Filled out from reference TRBV29-1 and TRBJ1-1, the complete variable domain reads SAVISQKPSRDICQRGTSLTIQCQVDSQVTMMFWYRQQPGQSLTLIATANQGSEATYESGFVIDKFPISRPNLTFSTLTVSNMSPEDSSIYLCSVMTGNTEAFFGQGTRLTVV.

As to this clonotype: A read error is likely here: a far larger clone is one base away. The chain combines TRBV6-6 with TRBJ1-2, with 8 bases that match TRBD1. Trimming took 5 bases from V and 4 from J; bases not matched to a gene: 6. CDR1 MNHNY and CDR2 SVGAGI come from the germline V gene (reference sequence). The CDR3 has 14 amino acids. In DNA, the CDR3 is TGTGCCAGCAGTGGAGCAGGGGGCGCCTATGGCTACACCTTC. Its protein product is CASSGAGGAYGYTF.

As concerns this clonotype: A far larger clone lies a single base away; this is likely a read error. The CDR3 end shows no conserved phenylalanine or tryptophan, and so a read error is likely. V gene TRBV6-6 combines with J gene TRBJ2-7; D is possibly TRBD2 (6 bases). The ends were cut back, 5 bases at V and 4 bases at J, with 18 bases in the middle. The CDR3 is 15 amino acids. Germline CDR1 is MNHNY and CDR2 is SVGAGI (reference sequence). The DNA of the CDR3 is TGTGCCAGCAGTGAAGCGCGGGAAGGAAGATACGAGCAGTACTCC. Its translation: CASSEAREGRYEQYS.